This TCR beta chain was recovered during a study of long-term antiretroviral therapy in people with HIV. The study's findings and limits: Post-ART samples showed increased diversity that remained below transplant donor control levels. Controls had broader CDR3 length ranges than HIV repertoires did.

Concerning this clone: Its antigen is unknown.

This was the immunoSEQ v3.0 assay at survey level. Sequencing had a target that covered roughly 40,000-55,000 T-cell genomes per sample. Clones were sequenced by immunoSEQ multiplex PCR, and TCRdb holds only the in-frame ones, with some missing. The sample lists around 35,000 clones, roughly 96% occurring once. The sequencing used unsorted PBMCs, collected about 6.6 years after starting antiretroviral therapy. The TCR originated in a man aged 25 to 45 with HIV.

In DNA form, the CDR3 reads TGTGCCAGCAGCATTAGCCCGCAAGAGACCCAGTACTTC. Protein product: CASSISPQETQYF. The chain has TRBV7-3 and TRBJ2-5; D is unresolved. The V and J ends lost 5 bases and 2 bases respectively, with 9 bases between them. Germline CDR1 is SGHTA and CDR2 is FQGTGA. There are 13 residues in the CDR3.